This T cell receptor beta chain is drawn from a study of blood T cell repertoires in COVID-19. Study overall: The cDNA or gDNA used as material had been derived from T cells, B-cell-depleted T cells, or PBMCs.

Measured with immunoSEQ multiplex PCR; TCRdb has only the in-frame clones, and not every one. The sample comprises some 150,000 clones, 81% of which are singletons, and roughly 8% rests with the top ten. This clone turned up a few times. The source is a human donor with acute or convalescent COVID-19. The donor label of this sample is uncertain. Sequenced material: peripheral blood.

CDR3 sequence (DNA): TGCGCCAGCAGCTTGGAAACAGGGGGCCTCACCATATATTTT. This sequence encodes CASSLETGGLTIYF. J is TRBJ1-3 and V is TRBV5-1; 9 bases align to TRBD1. The CDR3 is made up of 14 amino acids. Unmatched junction bases numbered 4, after V lost 0 bases and J lost 9 bases. Germline V gene lookup returns CDR1 SGHRS and CDR2 YFSETQ.